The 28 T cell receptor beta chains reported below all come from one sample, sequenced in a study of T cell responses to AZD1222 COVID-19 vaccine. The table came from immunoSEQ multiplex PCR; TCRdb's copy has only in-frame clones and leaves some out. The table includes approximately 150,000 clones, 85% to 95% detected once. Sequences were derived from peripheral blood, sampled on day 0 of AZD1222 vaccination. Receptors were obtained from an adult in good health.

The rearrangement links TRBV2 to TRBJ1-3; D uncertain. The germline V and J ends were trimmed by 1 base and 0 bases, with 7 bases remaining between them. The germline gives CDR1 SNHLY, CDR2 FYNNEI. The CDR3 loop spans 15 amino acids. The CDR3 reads CASSEVLTSGNTIYF. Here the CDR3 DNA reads TGTGCCAGCAGTGAAGTCCTCACCTCTGGAAACACCATATATTTT.

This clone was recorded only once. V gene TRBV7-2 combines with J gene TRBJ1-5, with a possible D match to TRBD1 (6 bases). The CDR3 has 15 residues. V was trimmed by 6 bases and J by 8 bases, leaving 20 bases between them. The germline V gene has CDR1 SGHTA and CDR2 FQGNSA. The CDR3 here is CASSNKSGGIKPQHF. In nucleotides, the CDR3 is TGTGCCAGCAGTAATAAGTCTGGGGGCATAAAGCCCCAGCATTTT.

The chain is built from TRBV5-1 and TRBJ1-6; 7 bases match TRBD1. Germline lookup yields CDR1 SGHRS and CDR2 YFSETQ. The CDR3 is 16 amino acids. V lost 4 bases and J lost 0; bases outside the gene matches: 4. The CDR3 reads CASSPRQGSYNSPLHF. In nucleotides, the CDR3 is TGCGCCAGCAGCCCGCGACAGGGCTCCTATAATTCACCCCTCCACTTT.

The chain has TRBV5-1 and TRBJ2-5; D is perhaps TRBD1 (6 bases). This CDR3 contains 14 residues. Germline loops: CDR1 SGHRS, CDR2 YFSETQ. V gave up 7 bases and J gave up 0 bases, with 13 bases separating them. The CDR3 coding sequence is TGCGCCAGCTCCCTCCAGGGGAACCAAGAGACCCAGTACTTC. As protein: CASSLQGNQETQYF. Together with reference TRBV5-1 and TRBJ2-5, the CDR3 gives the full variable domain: KAGVTQTPRYLIKTRGQQVTLSCSPISGHRSVSWYQQTPGQGLQFLFEYFSETQRNKGNFPGRFSGRQFSNSRSEMNVSTLELGDSALYLCASSLQGNQETQYFGPGTRLLVL.

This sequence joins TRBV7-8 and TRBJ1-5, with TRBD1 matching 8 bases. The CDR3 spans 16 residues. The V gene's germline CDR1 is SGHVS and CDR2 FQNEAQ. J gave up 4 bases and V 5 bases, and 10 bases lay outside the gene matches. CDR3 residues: CASSQGAGATNQPQHF. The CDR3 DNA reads TGTGCCAGCAGCCAGGGGGCAGGGGCAACGAATCAGCCCCAGCATTTT.

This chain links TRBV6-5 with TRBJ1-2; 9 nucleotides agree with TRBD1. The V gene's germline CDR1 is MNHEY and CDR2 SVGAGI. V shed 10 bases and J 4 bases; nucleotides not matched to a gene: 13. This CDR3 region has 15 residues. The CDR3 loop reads CATPLRDRARYGYTF. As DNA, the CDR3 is TGTGCCACCCCTTTAAGGGACAGGGCCCGCTATGGCTACACCTTC.

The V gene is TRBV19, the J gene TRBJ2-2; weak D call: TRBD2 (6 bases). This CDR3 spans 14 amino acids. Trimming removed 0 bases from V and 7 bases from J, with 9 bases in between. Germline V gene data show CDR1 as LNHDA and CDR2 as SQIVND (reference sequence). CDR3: CASSIDPGDGELFF. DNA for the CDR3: TGTGCCAGTAGTATAGATCCGGGGGACGGGGAGCTGTTTTTT.

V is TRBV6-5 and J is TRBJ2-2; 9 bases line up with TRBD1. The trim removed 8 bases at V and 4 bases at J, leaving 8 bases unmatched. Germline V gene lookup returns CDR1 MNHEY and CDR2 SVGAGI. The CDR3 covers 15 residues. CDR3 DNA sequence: TGTGCCAGCGGGGCGGGACAGGGATTCACCGGGGAGCTGTTTTTT. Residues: CASGAGQGFTGELFF.

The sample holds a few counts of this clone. DNA for the CDR3: TGTGCCACCAGTAACAGACAGGGTGCGACTTACAATGAGCAGTTCTTC. Protein: CATSNRQGATYNEQFF. This sequence joins TRBV24-1 and TRBJ2-1; 7 bases align to TRBD1. The V gene's germline CDR1 is KGHDR and CDR2 SFDVKD. Trimming took 6 bases from V and 4 from J; bases not matched to a gene: 11. The CDR3 runs to 16 residues.

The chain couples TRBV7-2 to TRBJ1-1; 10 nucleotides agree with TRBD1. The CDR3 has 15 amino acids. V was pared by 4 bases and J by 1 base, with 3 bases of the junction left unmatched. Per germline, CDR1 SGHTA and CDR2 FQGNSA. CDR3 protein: CASSWRTGGNTEAFF. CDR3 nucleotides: TGTGCCAGCAGCTGGCGGACAGGGGGGAACACTGAAGCTTTCTTT. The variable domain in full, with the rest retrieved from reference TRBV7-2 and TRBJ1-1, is GAGVSQSPSNKVTEKGKDVELRCDPISGHTALYWYRQSLGQGLEFLIYFQGNSAPDKSGLPSDRFSAERTGGSVSTLTIQRTQQEDSAVYLCASSWRTGGNTEAFFGQGTRLTVV.

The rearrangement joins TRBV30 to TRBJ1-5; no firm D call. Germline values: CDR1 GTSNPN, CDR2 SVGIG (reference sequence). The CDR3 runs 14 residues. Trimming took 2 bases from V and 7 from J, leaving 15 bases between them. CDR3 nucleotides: TGTGCCTGGAGTCCCGGGAGTCGTGACCAGCCCCAGCATTTT. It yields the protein CAWSPGSRDQPQHF.

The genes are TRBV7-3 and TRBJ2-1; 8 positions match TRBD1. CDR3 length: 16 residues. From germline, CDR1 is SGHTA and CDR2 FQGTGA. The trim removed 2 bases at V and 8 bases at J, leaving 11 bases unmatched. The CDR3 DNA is TGTGCCAGCAGCTTAGTACCGACAGGGGTTGAAGATGAGCAGTTCTTC. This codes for CASSLVPTGVEDEQFF.

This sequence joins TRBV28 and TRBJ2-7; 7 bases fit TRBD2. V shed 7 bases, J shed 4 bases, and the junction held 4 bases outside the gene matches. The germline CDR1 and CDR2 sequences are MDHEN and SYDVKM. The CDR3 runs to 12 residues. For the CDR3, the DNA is TGTGCCAGCACCAGGGAGGGGTACGAGCAGTACTTC. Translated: CASTREGYEQYF.

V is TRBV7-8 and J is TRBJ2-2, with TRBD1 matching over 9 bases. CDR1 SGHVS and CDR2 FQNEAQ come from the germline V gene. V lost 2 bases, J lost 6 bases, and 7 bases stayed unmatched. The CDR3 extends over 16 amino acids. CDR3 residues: CASSLSWDRVSGELFF. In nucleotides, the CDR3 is TGTGCCAGCAGCTTAAGCTGGGACAGGGTTTCCGGGGAGCTGTTTTTT.

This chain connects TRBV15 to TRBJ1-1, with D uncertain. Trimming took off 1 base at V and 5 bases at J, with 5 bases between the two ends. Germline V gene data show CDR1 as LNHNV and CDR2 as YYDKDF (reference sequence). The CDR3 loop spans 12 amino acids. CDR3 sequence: CATSRGNTEAFF. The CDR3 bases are TGTGCCACCAGCAGAGGGAATACTGAAGCTTTCTTT.

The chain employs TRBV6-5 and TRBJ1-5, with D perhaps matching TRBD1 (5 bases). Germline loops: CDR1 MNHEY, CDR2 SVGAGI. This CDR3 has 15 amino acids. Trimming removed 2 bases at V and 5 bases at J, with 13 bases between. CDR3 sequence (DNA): TGTGCCAGCAGTTACGGGCAGGGCGGGGATCAGCCCCAGCATTTT. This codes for CASSYGQGGDQPQHF.

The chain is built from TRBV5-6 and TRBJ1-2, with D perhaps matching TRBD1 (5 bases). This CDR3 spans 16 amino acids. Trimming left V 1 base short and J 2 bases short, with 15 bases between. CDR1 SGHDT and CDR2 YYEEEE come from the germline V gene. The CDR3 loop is CASSLWRGGDNYGYTF. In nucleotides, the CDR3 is TGTGCCAGCAGCTTGTGGCGGGGGGGAGACAACTATGGCTACACCTTC.

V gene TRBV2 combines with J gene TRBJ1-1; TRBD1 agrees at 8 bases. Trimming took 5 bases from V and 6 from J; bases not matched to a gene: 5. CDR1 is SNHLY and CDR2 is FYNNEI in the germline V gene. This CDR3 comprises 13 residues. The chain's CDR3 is CASSREQGAEAFF. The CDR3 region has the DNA TGTGCCAGCAGTAGGGAACAGGGGGCTGAAGCTTTCTTT. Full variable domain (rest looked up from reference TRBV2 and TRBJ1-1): EPEVTQTPSHQVTQMGQEVILRCVPISNHLYFYWYRQILGQKVEFLVSFYNNEISEKSEIFDDQFSVERPDGSNFTLKIRSTKLEDSAMYFCASSREQGAEAFFGQGTRLTVV.

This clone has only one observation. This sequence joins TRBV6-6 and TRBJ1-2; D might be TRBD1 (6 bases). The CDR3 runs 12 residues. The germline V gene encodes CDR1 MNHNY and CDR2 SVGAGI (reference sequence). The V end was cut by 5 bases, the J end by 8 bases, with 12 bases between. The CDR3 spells CASSLQGKGYTF. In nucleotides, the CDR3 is TGTGCCAGCAGTCTCCAGGGGAAGGGCTACACCTTC.

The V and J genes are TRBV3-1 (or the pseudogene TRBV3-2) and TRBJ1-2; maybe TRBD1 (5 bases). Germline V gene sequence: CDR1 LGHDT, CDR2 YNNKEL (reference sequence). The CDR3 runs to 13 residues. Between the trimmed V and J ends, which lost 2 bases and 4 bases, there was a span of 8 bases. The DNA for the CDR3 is TGTGCCAGCAGCCAAACAGGTACCTATGGCTACACCTTC. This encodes CASSQTGTYGYTF.

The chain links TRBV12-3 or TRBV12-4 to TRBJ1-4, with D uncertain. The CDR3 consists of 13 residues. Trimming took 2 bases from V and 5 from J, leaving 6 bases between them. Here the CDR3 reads CASSLTVNEKLFF. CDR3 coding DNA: TGTGCCAGCAGTTTAACGGTCAATGAAAAACTGTTTTTT.

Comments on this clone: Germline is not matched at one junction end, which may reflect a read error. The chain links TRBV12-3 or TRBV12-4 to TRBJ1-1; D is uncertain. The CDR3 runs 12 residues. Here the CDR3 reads CASSFGRPRPSF. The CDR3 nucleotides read TGTGCCAGCAGTTTCGGGCGACCCAGGCCGTCATTT.

The CDR3 DNA is TGTGCCAGCAGTCCTGATCGGAATCAGCCCCAGCATTTT. Protein: CASSPDRNQPQHF. The chain combines TRBV6-5 with TRBJ1-5; D is ambiguous. Germline lookup yields CDR1 MNHEY and CDR2 SVGAGI. Trimming took 5 bases from V and 4 from J, leaving 9 bases between them. The CDR3 spans 13 residues.

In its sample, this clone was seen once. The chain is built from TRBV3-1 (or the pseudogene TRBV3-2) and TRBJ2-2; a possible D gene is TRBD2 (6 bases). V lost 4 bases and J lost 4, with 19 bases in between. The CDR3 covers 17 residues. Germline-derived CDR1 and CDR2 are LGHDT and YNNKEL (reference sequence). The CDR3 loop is CASSRDWGTGGTGELFF. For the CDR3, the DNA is TGTGCCAGCAGCCGAGACTGGGGGACTGGGGGCACCGGGGAGCTGTTTTTT.

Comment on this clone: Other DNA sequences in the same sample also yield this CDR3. CDR3 bases: TGTGCCAGCAGTTACTCTAGTCAGGGAGGCTATGGCTACACCTTC. Amino acids: CASSYSSQGGYGYTF. The V and J genes are TRBV6-5 and TRBJ1-2, with D maybe TRBD1 (5 bases). The CDR3 loop spans 15 amino acids. Trimming stripped 0 bases from V and 4 bases from J, with 12 bases between. Germline lookup yields CDR1 MNHEY and CDR2 SVGAGI.

CDR3 region: CASSQGLAYGYTF. Here the CDR3 DNA reads TGTGCCAGCAGCCAAGGCTTGGCCTATGGCTACACCTTC. This chain links TRBV7-9 with TRBJ1-2; D not resolved. Trimming left V 5 bases short and J 4 bases short, with 11 bases between. Per the germline V gene, CDR1 is SEHNR and CDR2 is FQNEAQ (reference sequence). This CDR3 comprises 13 residues.

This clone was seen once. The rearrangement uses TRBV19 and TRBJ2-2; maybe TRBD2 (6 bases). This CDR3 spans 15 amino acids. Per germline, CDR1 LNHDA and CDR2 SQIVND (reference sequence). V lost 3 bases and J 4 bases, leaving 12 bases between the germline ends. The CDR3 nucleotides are TGTGCCAGTAGTATCGGGGGTTGGAGCACCGGGGAGCTGTTTTTT. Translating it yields CASSIGGWSTGELFF.

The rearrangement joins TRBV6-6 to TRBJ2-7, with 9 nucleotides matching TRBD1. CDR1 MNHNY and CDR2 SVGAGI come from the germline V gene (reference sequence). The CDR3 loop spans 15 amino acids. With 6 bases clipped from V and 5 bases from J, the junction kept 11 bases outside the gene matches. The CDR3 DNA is TGTGCCAGCAGGATAAAGGGACAGGGACACAACGAGCAGTACTTC. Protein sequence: CASRIKGQGHNEQYF.